These 10 T cell receptor beta chains share one sample of origin, sequenced in a study of blood T cell repertoires in COVID-19. Sequencing was performed with immunoSEQ multiplex PCR; in TCRdb, only in-frame clones are kept and a portion is missing. The repertoire holds approximately 160,000 clones, approximately 90% seen once, with around 0.53% in the top ten. The specimen sequenced was peripheral blood. The receptors shown here come from a man aged 50-60 years with acute or convalescent COVID-19.

This clone has only one observation. The chain has TRBV19 and TRBJ1-3; D not certain. CDR3 length: 16 residues. V was trimmed by 3 bases and J by 2 bases, leaving 14 bases between them. Germline V gene lookup returns CDR1 LNHDA and CDR2 SQIVND (reference sequence). Here the CDR3 DNA reads TGTGCCAGTAGTATTTACGCGGGAGGCACTGGAAACACCATATATTTT. Its translation is CASSIYAGGTGNTIYF.

V gene TRBV30 combines with J gene TRBJ2-5; no reliable D call. CDR1 is GTSNPN, CDR2 SVGIG, per germline (reference sequence). V was shortened by 4 bases and J by 1 base, with 13 bases between the two germline ends. The CDR3 is 14 residues long. The CDR3 nucleotides are TGTGCCTGGATCCAGAGGCTGGCCCAAGAGACCCAGTACTTC. Translated, it gives CAWIQRLAQETQYF.

The chain carries TRBV19 and TRBJ1-5, with TRBD1 matching 9 bases. Losses at the gene ends were 3 bases for V and 7 bases for J; bases not matched to a gene: 7. The germline gives CDR1 LNHDA, CDR2 SQIVND (reference sequence). The CDR3 sequence is 15 residues long. CDR3 nucleotide sequence: TGTGCCAGTAGTATCACAGGGGGCGGGGACCAGCCCCAGCATTTT. Its translation: CASSITGGGDQPQHF. The full variable domain, completed using reference TRBV19 and TRBJ1-5, is DGGITQSPKYLFRKEGQNVTLSCEQNLNHDAMYWYRQDPGQGLRLIYYSQIVNDFQKGDIAEGYSVSREKKESFPLTVTSAQKNPTAFYLCASSITGGGDQPQHFGDGTRLSIL.

The chain employs TRBV7-3 and TRBJ2-1; D is unclear. The V end was cut by 3 bases, the J end by 2 bases, with 11 bases between. The germline CDR1 and CDR2 sequences are SGHTA and FQGTGA. This CDR3 region has 15 residues. CDR3 bases: TGTGCCAGCAGCTTCAGTATAGCCACCTACAATGAGCAGTTCTTC. Protein: CASSFSIATYNEQFF.

The chain employs TRBV6-5 and TRBJ2-7; a weak D match, TRBD2 (5 bases). Germline CDR1 reads MNHEY; CDR2 reads SVGAGI. The length of the CDR3 is 15 residues. V was cut by 2 bases and J by 0 bases, with 11 bases left in between. CDR3 protein: CASSYEGKSSYEQYF. The CDR3, as DNA: TGTGCCAGCAGTTACGAGGGCAAGAGCTCCTACGAGCAGTACTTC.

The chain joins TRBV30 to TRBJ2-7, with 8 bases aligning to TRBD2. Trimming at V came to 2 bases and at J to 1 base, leaving 4 bases not matched to a gene. The CDR3 is made up of 14 amino acids. The germline V gene encodes CDR1 GTSNPN and CDR2 SVGIG (reference sequence). CDR3 bases: TGTGCCTGGAGTAAGGGCGGGGGGTCCTACGAGCAGTACGTC. Translated: CAWSKGGGSYEQYV.

The gene calls are TRBV9 and TRBJ1-3, with unresolved D. V was clipped by 1 base and J by 4 bases, with 9 bases between them. The germline V gene has CDR1 SGDLS and CDR2 YYNGEE. This CDR3 has 14 residues. CDR3 DNA sequence: TGTGCCAGCAGCGTACTTACAGAGGGAAACACCATATATTTT. As protein: CASSVLTEGNTIYF.

Only one count was recorded for this clone. V and J are TRBV28 and TRBJ1-2; D remains unclear. The CDR3 sequence is 13 residues long. Germline V gives CDR1 MDHEN, CDR2 SYDVKM. V was pared by 6 bases and J by 2 bases, with 10 bases between. In nucleotides, the CDR3 is TGTGCCAGCAGCGTACAAGAAAACTATGGCTACACCTTC. Translated: CASSVQENYGYTF.

This clone is a singleton in its sample. The gene calls are TRBV10-3 and TRBJ2-4; the D gene is possibly TRBD2 (5 bases). CDR1 and CDR2 from the germline V gene are ENHRY and SYGVKD. The V end lost 0 bases, the J end lost 5 bases, and 11 bases lay between the germline ends. This CDR3 is 15 amino acids long. The CDR3 coding sequence is TGTGCCATCAGTGAGTCGTCGGGAACGCAAAACATTCAGTACTTC. Translation gives CAISESSGTQNIQYF.

This clone was detected once. The chain has TRBV15 and TRBJ1-3, with 8 bases lining up with TRBD1. This CDR3 comprises 19 residues. V lost 0 bases to trimming and J lost 0 bases; unmatched junction nucleotides: 10. Germline V CDR1 and CDR2: LNHNV, YYDKDF (reference sequence). The CDR3 here is CATSRDATGDLGSGNTIYF. The CDR3 bases are TGTGCCACCAGCAGAGATGCGACAGGGGACCTGGGCTCTGGAAACACCATATATTTT. The full variable domain, rest sourced from reference TRBV15 and TRBJ1-3, is DAMVIQNPRYQVTQFGKPVTLSCSQTLNHNVMYWYQQKSSQAPKLLFHYYDKDFNNEADTPDNFQSRRPNTSFCFLDIRSPGLGDTAMYLCATSRDATGDLGSGNTIYFGEGSWLTVV.